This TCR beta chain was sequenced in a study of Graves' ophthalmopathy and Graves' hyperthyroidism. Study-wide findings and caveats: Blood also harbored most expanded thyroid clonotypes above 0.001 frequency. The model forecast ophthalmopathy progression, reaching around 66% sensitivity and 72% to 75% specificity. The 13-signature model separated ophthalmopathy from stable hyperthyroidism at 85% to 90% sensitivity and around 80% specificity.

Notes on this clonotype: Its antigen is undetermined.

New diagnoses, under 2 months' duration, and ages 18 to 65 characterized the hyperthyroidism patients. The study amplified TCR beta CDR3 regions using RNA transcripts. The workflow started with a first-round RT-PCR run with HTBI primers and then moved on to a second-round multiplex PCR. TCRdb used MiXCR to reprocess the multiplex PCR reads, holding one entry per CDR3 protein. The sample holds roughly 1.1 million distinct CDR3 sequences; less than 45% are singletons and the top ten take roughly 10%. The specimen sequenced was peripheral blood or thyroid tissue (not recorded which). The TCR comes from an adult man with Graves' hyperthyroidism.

The CDR3 region has the DNA TGCAGTGCCCCAGGGTTCGGGGGAATTCAGAACGAGCAGTACTTC. Residues: CSAPGFGGIQNEQYF. The chain carries TRBV20-1 and TRBJ2-7; weak D call: TRBD2 (6 bases). V gave up 6 bases and J gave up 5 bases, with 23 bases separating them. The CDR3 loop spans 15 amino acids. CDR1 is DFQATT and CDR2 is SNEGSKA in the germline V gene (reference sequence).